This TCR beta chain was sequenced in a study of Ad26.COV2.S vaccination and SARS-CoV-2 variants. Study findings and constraints: Substantial response breadth was reportedly seen for spike-specific CD8+ and CD4+ T cells after vaccination. Among vaccine recipients, spike-specific TCR breadth exceeded that of placebo recipients.

The repertoire was sequenced with immunoSEQ multiplex PCR; TCRdb's copy has only in-frame clones and lacks some. The table includes about 350,000 clones, around 90% detected once. As concerns this clone: The target antigen is unknown.

CDR1 is ENHRY, CDR2 SYGVKD, per germline. The CDR3 consists of 15 residues. V gave up 5 bases and J gave up 1 base, with 12 bases separating them. This chain connects TRBV10-3 to TRBJ1-3, with a weak D call TRBD1 (6 bases). This specimen was peripheral blood, taken after recovery from COVID-19. This clonotype originated in a human donor who had recovered from COVID-19. The CDR3 coding sequence is TGTGCCATCAGTATAACAGGGCTATCTGGAAACACCATATATTTT. Translating it yields CAISITGLSGNTIYF.